This TCR beta chain stems from a study of T cell repertoires in cytomegalovirus infection. TCRdb ran MiXCR on the reads and lists one entry per CDR3 protein. The sample gives more than 140,000 distinct CDR3 sequences, roughly 6.5% of which show up once; about a sixth is in the top ten. Overall study findings and caveats: Cumulative public TCR beta family frequency identified CMV carriers with the relevant HLA. CMV-specific HLA-C-restricted TCR beta clonotypes dominated the ex vivo response.

CDR3 length: 12 amino acids. CDR1 and CDR2 from the germline V gene are SNHLY and FYNNEI. V lost 8 bases and J lost 14, with 16 bases in between. Details on this clonotype: The antigen is unknown.

The sequence was collected from a human donor in good health (CMV status not recorded). Some clones in this sample may be carry-over from other donors' samples. J is TRBJ1-6 and V is TRBV2; D is possibly TRBD1 (5 bases). Sequences were obtained from PBMCs. CDR3 region: CASAMGVGALHF. The CDR3 DNA reads as TGTGCCAGCGCGATGGGCGTAGGGGCCCTCCACTTT.